A single sample is the source of the 22 T cell receptor beta chains below, sequenced in a study of T cells in tumors after PD-1 blockade. Here immunoSEQ multiplex PCR was the method, and the copy in TCRdb shows in-frame clones only, minus some. The table lists some 4,900 clones, over 50% of them singletons. The sample consisted of tumor tissue, taken before anti-PD-1 treatment. The receptors come from a human donor with cutaneous squamous cell carcinoma.

J is TRBJ1-2 and V is TRBV12-3 or TRBV12-4; 8 positions agree with TRBD1. This CDR3 contains 13 residues. Trimming cost V 7 bases and J 4 bases; bases outside gene matches: 5. CDR3 sequence reads: CASKQGAFYGYTF. For the CDR3, the DNA is TGTGCCAGCAAGCAGGGGGCTTTCTATGGCTACACCTTC.

The chain couples TRBV29-1 to TRBJ2-7; D gene ambiguous. CDR1 is SQVTM and CDR2 is ANQGSEA in the germline V gene. This CDR3 has 12 amino acids. V was shortened by 4 bases and J by 4 bases, with 11 bases between the two germline ends. The CDR3 sequence: CSVVLGIYEQYF. Written as DNA, the CDR3 is TGCAGCGTTGTGTTGGGGATTTACGAGCAGTACTTC.

This clone is deemed medium-sized. The J gene is TRBJ2-7, the V gene TRBV19, with D hard to call. Germline values: CDR1 LNHDA, CDR2 SQIVND (reference sequence). This CDR3 is built from 15 residues. V dropped 0 bases and J dropped 11 bases, with 20 bases sitting between them. CDR3 nucleotides: TGTGCCAGTAGTATAGATTCCGGGCCGCGACGTACGAAGTACTTC. This gives the protein CASSIDSGPRRTKYF. Drawing the rest from reference TRBV19 and TRBJ2-7, the complete variable domain is DGGITQSPKYLFRKEGQNVTLSCEQNLNHDAMYWYRQDPGQGLRLIYYSQIVNDFQKGDIAEGYSVSREKKESFPLTVTSAQKNPTAFYLCASSIDSGPRRTKYFGPGTRLTVT.

This clone was recorded once. The V and J genes are TRBV12-5 and TRBJ1-3, with D possibly matching TRBD1 (5 bases). V was trimmed by 8 bases and J by 1 base, leaving 12 bases between them. The CDR3 totals 14 residues. The germline V gene has CDR1 LGHNT and CDR2 FRNRAP. The CDR3 loop reads CASLGTRSGNTIYF. CDR3 sequence (DNA): TGTGCTAGTTTAGGGACCCGTTCTGGAAACACCATATATTTT.

Points on this clone: Other nucleotide sequences in the sample specify the same CDR3. The chain couples TRBV4-1 to TRBJ2-2; D remains unclear. The germline V gene has CDR1 MGHRA and CDR2 YSYEKL. There are 14 residues in the CDR3. V shed 3 bases and J shed 5 bases, with 10 bases lying between them. In DNA, the CDR3 is TGCGCCAGCAGCCAGGGGTTTTTGACCGGGGAGCTGTTTTTT. Translation gives CASSQGFLTGELFF.

This clone is medium-sized in the sample. Here the CDR3 DNA reads TGTGCCAGCAGCCCCCTGGGAGCGTACCAAGAGACCCAGTACTTC. As protein: CASSPLGAYQETQYF. The V and J genes are TRBV3-1 (or the pseudogene TRBV3-2) and TRBJ2-5, with a weak D call TRBD2 (5 bases). CDR3 size: 15 residues. Trimming pared 4 bases from V and 0 bases from J, leaving 12 bases between. The germline CDR1 and CDR2 sequences are LGHDT and YNNKEL (reference sequence).

This clone is medium-sized by share. The chain links TRBV9 to TRBJ1-4; 7 bases line up with TRBD1. Per the germline V gene, CDR1 is SGDLS and CDR2 is YYNGEE. Trimming took 3 bases from V and 7 from J; bases not matched to a gene: 9. The CDR3 runs to 15 residues. The CDR3 DNA sequence: TGTGCCAGCAGCGCCAGAGGGGGCGCGGTTGAAAAACTGTTTTTT. It codes for CASSARGGAVEKLFF.

The chain is built from TRBV28 and TRBJ2-1, with 8 nucleotides matching TRBD2. The trim removed 6 bases at V and 1 base at J, leaving 8 bases unmatched. The CDR3 runs to 16 residues. Per the germline V gene, CDR1 is MDHEN and CDR2 is SYDVKM. The CDR3 DNA sequence: TGTGCCAGCAGGCCTCTAGCGGGCCAGTCCTACAATGAGCAGTTCTTC. It codes for CASRPLAGQSYNEQFF. The variable domain in full, with the rest retrieved from reference TRBV28 and TRBJ2-1, is DVKVTQSSRYLVKRTGEKVFLECVQDMDHENMFWYRQDPGLGLRLIYFSYDVKMKEKGDIPEGYSVSREKKERFSLILESASTNQTSMYLCASRPLAGQSYNEQFFGPGTRLTVL.

V usage is TRBV19 and J usage is TRBJ1-6; unclear D gene. The length of the CDR3 is 14 residues. Germline V gives CDR1 LNHDA, CDR2 SQIVND (reference sequence). V was clipped by 5 bases and J by 10 bases, with 15 bases between them. The CDR3 bases are TGTGCCAGTAGTCTTGGGTGGGAGAACTCACCCCTCCACTTT. Protein sequence: CASSLGWENSPLHF.

The rearrangement joins TRBV28 to TRBJ1-5; TRBD1 matches 9 bases. V trimming: 2 bases; J trimming: 4 bases; junction bases outside the gene matches: 3. Germline CDR1 and CDR2: MDHEN and SYDVKM. The CDR3 spans 15 residues. Here the CDR3 DNA reads TGTGCCAGCAGTTTAGGGACAGGGTTAAATCAGCCCCAGCATTTT. It translates to CASSLGTGLNQPQHF.

By its share, this clone is medium-sized. The J gene is TRBJ2-1, the V gene TRBV4-1; unclear D gene. V was pared by 7 bases and J by 7 bases, with 8 bases between. CDR1 and CDR2 (germline): MGHRA, YSYEKL. This CDR3 has 11 amino acids. DNA for the CDR3: TGCGCCAGCAAAGTATCAAATGAGCAGTTCTTC. Translating gives CASKVSNEQFF.

About this clone itself: Other DNA sequences in this specimen translate into the identical CDR3. The CDR3 nucleotides read TGTGCCAGTAGCCTAGCGGGGGGGCCCCGTGAGACCCAGTACTTC. It codes for CASSLAGGPRETQYF. This rearrangement joins TRBV19 to TRBJ2-5; 12 bases align to TRBD2. The trim removed 6 bases at V and 5 bases at J, leaving 7 bases unmatched. There are 15 residues in the CDR3. CDR1 and CDR2 from the germline V gene are LNHDA and SQIVND (reference sequence).

This sequence joins TRBV19 and TRBJ1-5; D is unclear. The CDR3 is made up of 14 amino acids. The V end was cut by 5 bases, the J end by 6 bases, with 14 bases between. CDR1 LNHDA and CDR2 SQIVND come from the germline V gene (reference sequence). This CDR3 is CASSGSSASQPQHF. CDR3 in DNA: TGTGCCAGTAGTGGATCCTCAGCTAGTCAGCCCCAGCATTTT. The full variable domain, rest sourced from reference TRBV19 and TRBJ1-5, is DGGITQSPKYLFRKEGQNVTLSCEQNLNHDAMYWYRQDPGQGLRLIYYSQIVNDFQKGDIAEGYSVSREKKESFPLTVTSAQKNPTAFYLCASSGSSASQPQHFGDGTRLSIL.

The chain couples TRBV28 to TRBJ1-2; 12 positions agree with TRBD1. Per germline, CDR1 MDHEN and CDR2 SYDVKM. The length of the CDR3 is 16 residues. V gave up 4 bases and J gave up 3 bases; unmatched junction bases: 6. The CDR3 loop is CASSSGQGASYYGYTF. The DNA of the CDR3 is TGTGCCAGCAGTTCGGGACAGGGGGCGAGTTACTATGGCTACACCTTC.

This clone came up a few times. The chain couples TRBV28 to TRBJ1-2; 9 bases align to TRBD1. The CDR3 length is 14 residues. The V gene's germline CDR1 is MDHEN and CDR2 SYDVKM. The V gene end was trimmed by 7 bases and the J gene end by 8 bases; junction bases not matched to a gene: 11. Here the CDR3 reads CASIPPGTGYGYTF. Written as DNA, the CDR3 is TGTGCCAGCATCCCTCCAGGGACAGGGTACGGCTACACCTTC.

The V gene is TRBV18, the J gene TRBJ1-2; possible D gene TRBD1, 5 bases. Per the germline V gene, CDR1 is KGHSH and CDR2 is LQKENI. V dropped 2 bases and J dropped 7 bases, with 14 bases sitting between them. CDR3 length: 14 amino acids. The CDR3, as DNA: TGTGCCAGCTCACCAGGGACGGACGTCCCTGGCTACACCTTC. Protein product: CASSPGTDVPGYTF.

The rearrangement joins TRBV3-1 (or the pseudogene TRBV3-2) to TRBJ1-1; no definite D call. The CDR3 loop spans 14 amino acids. Germline loops: CDR1 LGHDT, CDR2 YNNKEL (reference sequence). The V gene lost 0 bases and the J gene lost 4 bases, with 9 bases spanning the gap. This CDR3 is CASSQDGSSTEAFF. DNA of the CDR3: TGTGCCAGCAGCCAAGATGGGTCGAGCACTGAAGCTTTCTTT.

The rearrangement uses TRBV6-1 and TRBJ2-5, with 12 positions matching TRBD2. Germline CDR1 MNHNS, CDR2 SASEGT. V was clipped by 2 bases and J by 1 base; unmatched bases: 2. This CDR3 contains 16 residues. In nucleotides, the CDR3 is TGTGCCAGCAGTGAACTAGCGGGGGGGCCCCAAGAGACCCAGTACTTC. Translating gives CASSELAGGPQETQYF.

This clone was counted a few times. The chain carries TRBV30 and TRBJ1-2; D is unclear. CDR1 GTSNPN and CDR2 SVGIG come from the germline V gene (reference sequence). V lost 4 bases, J lost 2 bases, and 17 bases lay in between. This CDR3 region has 15 residues. DNA of the CDR3: TGTGCCTGGAAGGAAATTGCGCCCTCCAACTATGGCTACACCTTC. It is translated as CAWKEIAPSNYGYTF.

The rearrangement links TRBV5-1 to TRBJ1-5; D remains unclear. Germline V gives CDR1 SGHRS, CDR2 YFSETQ. The CDR3 extends over 10 amino acids. Trimming removed 10 bases from V and 9 bases from J, with 11 bases in between. In DNA, the CDR3 is TGCGCCTTCCGCGGGCGGCCCCAGCATTTT. It encodes CAFRGRPQHF.

In its sample, this clone ranks as large. V usage is TRBV4-2 and J usage is TRBJ1-6; 7 nucleotides match TRBD1. V gave up 3 bases and J gave up 11 bases; unmatched junction bases: 10. The germline CDR1 and CDR2 sequences are LGHNA and YNFKEQ. This CDR3 comprises 15 residues. The CDR3: CASSQEQGPRTPLHF. As DNA, the CDR3 is TGTGCCAGCAGCCAGGAACAGGGGCCCCGTACACCCCTCCACTTT.

V gene TRBV19 combines with J gene TRBJ2-1, with a tentative D call TRBD1 (5 bases). From germline, CDR1 is LNHDA and CDR2 SQIVND (reference sequence). This CDR3 spans 13 amino acids. Trimming stripped 5 bases from V and 9 bases from J, with 14 bases between. CDR3 bases: TGTGCCAGTAGTTCGGTCCAGGGTATTGAGCAGTTCTTC. It is translated as CASSSVQGIEQFF.